The text below deals with one TCR beta chain. Original methodology: Reference gene primer amplification gave estimated nucleated cell counts. Generated by immunoSEQ multiplex PCR, the TCRdb table keeps only in-frame clones and is missing some. That table gives V, J and clone size, and the DNA gave D and trimming. Of around 230,000 clones in the sample, about nine tenths were seen once. These data come from a study of blood T cell repertoires in COVID-19. In the study overall: Material from acute and convalescent COVID-19 was sourced from the United States, Italy and Spain. The analysed material was cDNA or gDNA that came from T cells, B-cell-depleted T cells, or PBMCs.

Seattle's enrolled individuals joined amid active infection and were then monitored longitudinally. This CDR3 spans 18 amino acids. CDR1 is PRHDT and CDR2 is FYEKMQ in the germline V gene (reference sequence). With 4 bases clipped from V and 4 bases from J, the junction kept 15 bases outside the gene matches. The sequencing sample was made of peripheral blood. This sequence joins TRBV13 and TRBJ1-2; the match to TRBD1 covers 10 bases. The receptor comes from a man aged 45 to 65 with COVID-19, enrolled during active disease. For the CDR3, the DNA is TGTGCCAGCAGCTCCGAAACCGGGACAGGGGAAGGGGTCTATGGCTACACCTTC. Amino acid sequence: CASSSETGTGEGVYGYTF.